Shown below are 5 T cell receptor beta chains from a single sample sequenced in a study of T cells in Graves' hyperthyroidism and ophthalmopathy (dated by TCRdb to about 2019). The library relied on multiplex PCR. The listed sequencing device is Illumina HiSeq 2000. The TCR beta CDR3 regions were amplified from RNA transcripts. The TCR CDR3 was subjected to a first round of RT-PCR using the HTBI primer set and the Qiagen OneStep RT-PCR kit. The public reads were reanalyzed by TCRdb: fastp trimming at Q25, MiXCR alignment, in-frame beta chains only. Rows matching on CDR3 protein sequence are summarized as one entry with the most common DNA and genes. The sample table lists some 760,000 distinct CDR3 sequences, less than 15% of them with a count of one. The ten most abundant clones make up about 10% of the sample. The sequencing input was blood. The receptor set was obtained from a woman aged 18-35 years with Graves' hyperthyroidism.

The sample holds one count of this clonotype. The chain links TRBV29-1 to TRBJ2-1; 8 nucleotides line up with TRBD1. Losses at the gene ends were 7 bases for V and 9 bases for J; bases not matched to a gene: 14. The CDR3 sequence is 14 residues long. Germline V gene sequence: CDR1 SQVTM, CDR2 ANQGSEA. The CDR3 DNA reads TGCAGCGCCACCCTTAGGACAGGGTCGGGTGAGCAGTTCTTC. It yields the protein CSATLRTGSGEQFF.

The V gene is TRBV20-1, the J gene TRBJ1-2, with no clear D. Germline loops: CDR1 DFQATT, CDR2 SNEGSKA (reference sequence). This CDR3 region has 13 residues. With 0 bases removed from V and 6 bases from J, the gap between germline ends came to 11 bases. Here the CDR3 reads CSARDGPGDGYTF. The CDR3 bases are TGCAGTGCTAGAGACGGACCCGGGGATGGCTACACCTTC.

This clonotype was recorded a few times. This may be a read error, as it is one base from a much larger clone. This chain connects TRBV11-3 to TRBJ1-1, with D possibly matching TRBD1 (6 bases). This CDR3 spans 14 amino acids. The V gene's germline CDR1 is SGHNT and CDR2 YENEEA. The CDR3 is CASSKGELNAEAFF. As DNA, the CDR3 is TGTGCCAGCAGTAAGGGGGAGCTGAACGCTGAAGCTTTCTTT.

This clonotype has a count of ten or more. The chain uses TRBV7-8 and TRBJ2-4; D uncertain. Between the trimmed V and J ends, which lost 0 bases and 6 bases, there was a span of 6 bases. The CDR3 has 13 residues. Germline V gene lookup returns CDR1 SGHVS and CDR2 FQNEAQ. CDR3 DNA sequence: TGTGCCAGCAGCTTAGCCGGCCCAAACATTCAGTACTTC. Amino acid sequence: CASSLAGPNIQYF.

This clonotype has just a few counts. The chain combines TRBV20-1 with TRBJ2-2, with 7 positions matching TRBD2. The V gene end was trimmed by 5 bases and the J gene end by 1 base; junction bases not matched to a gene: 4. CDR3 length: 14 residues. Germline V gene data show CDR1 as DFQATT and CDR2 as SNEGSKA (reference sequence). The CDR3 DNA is TGCAGTGCTCTGGGGGGGATGAACACCGGGGAGCTGTTTTTT. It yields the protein CSALGGMNTGELFF.